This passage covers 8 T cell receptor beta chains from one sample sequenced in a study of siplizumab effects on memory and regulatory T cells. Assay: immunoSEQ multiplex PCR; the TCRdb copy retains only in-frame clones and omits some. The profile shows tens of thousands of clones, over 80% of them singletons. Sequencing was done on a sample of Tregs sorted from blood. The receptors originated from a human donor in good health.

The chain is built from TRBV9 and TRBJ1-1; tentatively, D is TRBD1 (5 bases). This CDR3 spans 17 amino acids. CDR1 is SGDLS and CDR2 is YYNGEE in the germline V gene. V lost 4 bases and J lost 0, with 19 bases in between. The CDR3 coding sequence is TGTGCCAGCAGCCCGGGTATTATAGGACATTTGAACACTGAAGCTTTCTTT. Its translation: CASSPGIIGHLNTEAFF. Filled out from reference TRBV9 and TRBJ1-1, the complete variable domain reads DSGVTQTPKHLITATGQRVTLRCSPRSGDLSVYWYQQSLDQGLQFLIQYYNGEERAKGNILERFSAQQFPDLHSELNLSSLELGDSALYFCASSPGIIGHLNTEAFFGQGTRLTVV.

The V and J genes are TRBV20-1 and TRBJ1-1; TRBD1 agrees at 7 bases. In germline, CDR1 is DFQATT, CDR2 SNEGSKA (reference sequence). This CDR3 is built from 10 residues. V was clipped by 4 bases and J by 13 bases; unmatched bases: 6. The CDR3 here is CSATRQGLFF. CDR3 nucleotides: TGCAGTGCTACAAGACAGGGCCTTTTCTTT.

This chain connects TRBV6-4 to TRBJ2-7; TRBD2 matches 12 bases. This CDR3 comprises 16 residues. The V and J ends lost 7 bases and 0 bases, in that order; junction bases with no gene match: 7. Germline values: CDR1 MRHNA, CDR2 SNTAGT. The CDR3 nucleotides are TGTGCCAGCACTCTAGCGGGGGGGTATCACTCCTACGAGCAGTACTTC. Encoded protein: CASTLAGGYHSYEQYF.

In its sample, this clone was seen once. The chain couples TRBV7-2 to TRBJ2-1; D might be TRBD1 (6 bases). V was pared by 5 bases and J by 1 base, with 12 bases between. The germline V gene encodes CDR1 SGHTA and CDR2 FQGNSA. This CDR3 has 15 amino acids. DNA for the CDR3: TGTGCCAGCAGCCGCACGGACAGATCCTACAATGAGCAGTTCTTC. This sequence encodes CASSRTDRSYNEQFF.

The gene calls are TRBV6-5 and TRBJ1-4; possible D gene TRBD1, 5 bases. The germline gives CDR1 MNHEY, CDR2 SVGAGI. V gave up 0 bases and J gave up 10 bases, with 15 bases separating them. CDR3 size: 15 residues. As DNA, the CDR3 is TGTGCCAGCAGTTACTCATTAGGGGATCTCGGAAAACTGTTTTTT. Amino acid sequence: CASSYSLGDLGKLFF.

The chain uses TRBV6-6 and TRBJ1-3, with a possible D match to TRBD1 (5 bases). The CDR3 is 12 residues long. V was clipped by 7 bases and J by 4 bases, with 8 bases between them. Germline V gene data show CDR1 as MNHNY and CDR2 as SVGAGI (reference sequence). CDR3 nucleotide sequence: TGTGCCAGCACCCAGGGCGGAAACACCATATATTTT. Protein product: CASTQGGNTIYF.

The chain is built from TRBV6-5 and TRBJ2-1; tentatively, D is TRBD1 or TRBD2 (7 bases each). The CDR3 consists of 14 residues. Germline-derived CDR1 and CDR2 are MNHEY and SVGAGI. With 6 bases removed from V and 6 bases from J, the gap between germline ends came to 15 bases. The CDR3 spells CASRVPGGANEQFF. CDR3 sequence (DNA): TGTGCCAGCAGAGTTCCAGGGGGGGCCAATGAGCAGTTCTTC.

The chain's CDR3 is CASGSGLNQPQHF. The CDR3 DNA reads as TGTGCCAGCGGGTCGGGACTAAATCAGCCCCAGCATTTT. The gene calls are TRBV6-1 and TRBJ1-5; maybe TRBD1 (5 bases). CDR1 MNHNS and CDR2 SASEGT come from the germline V gene. This CDR3 has 13 amino acids. Trimming pared 8 bases from V and 4 bases from J, leaving 12 bases between.